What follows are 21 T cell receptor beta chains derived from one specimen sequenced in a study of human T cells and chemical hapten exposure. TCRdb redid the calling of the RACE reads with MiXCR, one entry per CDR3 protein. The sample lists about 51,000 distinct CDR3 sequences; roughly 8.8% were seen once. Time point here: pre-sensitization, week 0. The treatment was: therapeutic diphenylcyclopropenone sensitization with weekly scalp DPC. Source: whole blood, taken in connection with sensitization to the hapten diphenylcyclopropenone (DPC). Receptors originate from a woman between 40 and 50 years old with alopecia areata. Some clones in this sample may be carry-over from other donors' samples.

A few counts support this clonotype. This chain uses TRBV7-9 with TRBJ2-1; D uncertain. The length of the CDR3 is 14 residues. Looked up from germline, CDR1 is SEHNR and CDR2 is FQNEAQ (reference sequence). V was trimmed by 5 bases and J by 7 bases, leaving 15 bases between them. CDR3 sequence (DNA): TGTGCCAGCAGCCCCGGGTCCTTCGGGAATGAGCAGTTCTTC. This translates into CASSPGSFGNEQFF.

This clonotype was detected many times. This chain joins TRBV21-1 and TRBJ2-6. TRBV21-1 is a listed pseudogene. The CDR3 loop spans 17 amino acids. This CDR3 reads CASSKVPRRSGANVLTF. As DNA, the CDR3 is TGTGCCAGCAGCAAAGTTCCCAGACGCTCTGGGGCCAACGTCCTGACTTTC.

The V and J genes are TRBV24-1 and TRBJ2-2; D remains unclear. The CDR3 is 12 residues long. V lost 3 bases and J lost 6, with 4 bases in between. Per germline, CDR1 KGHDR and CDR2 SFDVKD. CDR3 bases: TGTGCCACCAGTGATCCTGCCGGGGAGCTGTTTTTT. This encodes CATSDPAGELFF.

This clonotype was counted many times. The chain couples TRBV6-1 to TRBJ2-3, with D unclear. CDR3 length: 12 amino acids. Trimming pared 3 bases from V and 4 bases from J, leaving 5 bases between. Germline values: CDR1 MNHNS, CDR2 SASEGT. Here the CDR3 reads CASSDLADTQYF. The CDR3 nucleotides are TGTGCCAGCAGTGATTTAGCAGATACGCAGTATTTT.

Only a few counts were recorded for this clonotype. CDR3 nucleotide sequence: TGTGCCAGCAGCCCGAGGGACAGGGGCCTAACGGATACGCAGTATTTT. Protein sequence: CASSPRDRGLTDTQYF. The genes are TRBV11-1 and TRBJ2-3; 10 nucleotides agree with TRBD1. CDR1 and CDR2 (germline): SGHAT, FQDESV (reference sequence). There are 16 residues in the CDR3. V gave up 5 bases and J gave up 6 bases; unmatched junction bases: 11.

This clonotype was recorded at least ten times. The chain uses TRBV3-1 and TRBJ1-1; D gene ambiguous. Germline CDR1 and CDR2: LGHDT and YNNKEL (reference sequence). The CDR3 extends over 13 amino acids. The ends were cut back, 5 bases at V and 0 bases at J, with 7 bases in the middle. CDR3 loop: CASSSTVNTEAFF. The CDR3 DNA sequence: TGTGCCAGCAGCTCAACGGTGAACACTGAAGCTTTCTTT.

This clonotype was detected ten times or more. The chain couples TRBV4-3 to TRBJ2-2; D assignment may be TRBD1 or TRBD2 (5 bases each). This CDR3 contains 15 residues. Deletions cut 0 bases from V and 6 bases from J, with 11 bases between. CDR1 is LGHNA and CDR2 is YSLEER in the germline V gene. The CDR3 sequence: CASSQDWRGAGELFF. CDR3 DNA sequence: TGCGCCAGCAGCCAAGATTGGCGAGGGGCCGGGGAGCTGTTTTTT.

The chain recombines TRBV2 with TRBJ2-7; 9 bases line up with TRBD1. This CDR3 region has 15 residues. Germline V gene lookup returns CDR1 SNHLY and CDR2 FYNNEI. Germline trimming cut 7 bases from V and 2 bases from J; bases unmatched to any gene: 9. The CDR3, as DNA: TGTGCCAGCATCCTTCCGGGACAGGGACCCTACGAGCAGTACTTC. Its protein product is CASILPGQGPYEQYF.

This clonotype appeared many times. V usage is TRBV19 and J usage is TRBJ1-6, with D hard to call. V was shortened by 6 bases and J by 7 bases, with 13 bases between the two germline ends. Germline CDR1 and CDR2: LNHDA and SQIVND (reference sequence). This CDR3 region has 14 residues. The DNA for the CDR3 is TGTGCCAGTAGAAGGAGTTCCTTAAATTCACCCCTCCACTTT. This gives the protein CASRRSSLNSPLHF.

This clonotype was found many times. CDR3 DNA: TGTGCCAGCAGCAAAACGGGTAGGCACAGGGTGGACAATTCACCCCTCCACTTT. It codes for CASSKTGRHRVDNSPLHF. This chain connects TRBV21-1 to TRBJ1-6; TRBD1 is the table's D call, not checked against the DNA. TRBV21-1 is recorded as a pseudogene. This CDR3 is built from 18 residues.

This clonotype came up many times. The CDR3 sequence is CASSDQGTSDYNEQFF. For the CDR3, the DNA is TGTGCCAGCAGCGACCAGGGCACTAGCGACTACAATGAGCAGTTCTTC. The J gene is TRBJ2-1, the V gene TRBV6-4; 7 bases are shared with TRBD2. The CDR3 runs 16 residues. Germline CDR1 and CDR2: MRHNA and SNTAGT. The trim removed 6 bases at V and 3 bases at J, leaving 11 bases unmatched.

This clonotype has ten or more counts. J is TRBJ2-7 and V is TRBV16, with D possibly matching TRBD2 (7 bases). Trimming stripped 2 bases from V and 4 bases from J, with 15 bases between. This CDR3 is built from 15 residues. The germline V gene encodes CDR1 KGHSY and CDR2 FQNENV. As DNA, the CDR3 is TGTGCCAGCAGCCAAGAGGGGGGGGCGAGGTACGAGCAGTACTTC. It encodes CASSQEGGARYEQYF. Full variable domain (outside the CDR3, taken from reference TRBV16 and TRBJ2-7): GEEVAQTPKHLVRGEGQKAKLYCAPIKGHSYVFWYQQVLKNEFKFLISFQNENVFDETGMPKERFSAKCLPNSPCSLEIQATKLEDSAVYFCASSQEGGARYEQYFGPGTRLTVT.

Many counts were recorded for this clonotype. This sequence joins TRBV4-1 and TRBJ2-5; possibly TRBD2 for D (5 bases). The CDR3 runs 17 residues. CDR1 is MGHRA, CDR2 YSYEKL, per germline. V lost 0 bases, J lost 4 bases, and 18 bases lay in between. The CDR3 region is CASSQDKFTRSGETQYF. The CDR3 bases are TGCGCCAGCAGCCAAGATAAATTTACTAGATCAGGAGAGACCCAGTACTTC.

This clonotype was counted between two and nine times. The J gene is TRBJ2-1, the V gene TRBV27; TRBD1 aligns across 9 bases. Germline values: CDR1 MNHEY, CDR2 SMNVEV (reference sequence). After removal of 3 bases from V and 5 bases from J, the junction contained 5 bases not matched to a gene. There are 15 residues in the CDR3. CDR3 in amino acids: CASSFPGQGHNEQFF. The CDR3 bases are TGTGCCAGCAGTTTTCCGGGACAGGGTCACAATGAGCAGTTCTTC.

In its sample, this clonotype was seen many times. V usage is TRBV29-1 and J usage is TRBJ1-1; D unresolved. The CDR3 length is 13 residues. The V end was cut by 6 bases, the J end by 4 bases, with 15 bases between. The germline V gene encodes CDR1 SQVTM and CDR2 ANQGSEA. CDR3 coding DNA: TGCAGCGTCCACCGGGCCGGCGTCACTGAAGCTTTCTTT. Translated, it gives CSVHRAGVTEAFF.

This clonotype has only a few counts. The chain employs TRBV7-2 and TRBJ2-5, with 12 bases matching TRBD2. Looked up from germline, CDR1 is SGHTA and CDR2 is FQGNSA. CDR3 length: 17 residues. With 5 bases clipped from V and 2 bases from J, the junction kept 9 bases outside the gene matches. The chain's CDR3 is CASSASPLAGGQETQYF. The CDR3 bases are TGTGCCAGCAGCGCCTCCCCTCTAGCGGGGGGGCAAGAGACCCAGTACTTC.

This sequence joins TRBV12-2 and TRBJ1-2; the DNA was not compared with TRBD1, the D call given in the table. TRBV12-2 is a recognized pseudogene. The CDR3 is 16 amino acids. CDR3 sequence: CASRLDRGRGRYGYTF. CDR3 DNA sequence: TGTGCAAGTCGCTTGGACAGGGGGCGCGGTCGCTATGGCTACACCTTC.

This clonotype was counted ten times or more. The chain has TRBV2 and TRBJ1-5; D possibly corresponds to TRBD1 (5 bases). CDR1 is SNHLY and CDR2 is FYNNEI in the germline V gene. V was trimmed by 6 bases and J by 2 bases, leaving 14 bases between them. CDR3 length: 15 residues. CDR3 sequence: CASRFDWGGNQPQHF. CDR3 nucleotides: TGTGCCAGCAGGTTTGACTGGGGGGGCAATCAGCCCCAGCATTTT.

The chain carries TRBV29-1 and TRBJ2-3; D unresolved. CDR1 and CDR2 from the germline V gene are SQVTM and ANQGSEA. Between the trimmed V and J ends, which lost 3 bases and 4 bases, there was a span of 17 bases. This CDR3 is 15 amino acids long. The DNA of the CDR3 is TGCAGCGTTGAGGATTCGCTCGGTGTCGCAGATACGCAGTATTTT. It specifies CSVEDSLGVADTQYF.

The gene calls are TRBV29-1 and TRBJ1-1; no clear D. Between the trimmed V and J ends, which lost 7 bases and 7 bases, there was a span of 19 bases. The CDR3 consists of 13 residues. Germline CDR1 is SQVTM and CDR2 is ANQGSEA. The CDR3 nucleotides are TGCAGCGCCCGGTCTGGGGAAGGAGTTGAAGCTTTCTTT. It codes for CSARSGEGVEAFF.

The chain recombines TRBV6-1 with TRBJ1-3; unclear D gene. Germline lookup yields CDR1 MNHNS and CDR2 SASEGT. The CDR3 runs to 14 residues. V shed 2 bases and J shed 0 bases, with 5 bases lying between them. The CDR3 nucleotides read TGTGCCAGCAGTGAACTGCGCTCTGGAAACACCATATATTTT. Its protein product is CASSELRSGNTIYF.